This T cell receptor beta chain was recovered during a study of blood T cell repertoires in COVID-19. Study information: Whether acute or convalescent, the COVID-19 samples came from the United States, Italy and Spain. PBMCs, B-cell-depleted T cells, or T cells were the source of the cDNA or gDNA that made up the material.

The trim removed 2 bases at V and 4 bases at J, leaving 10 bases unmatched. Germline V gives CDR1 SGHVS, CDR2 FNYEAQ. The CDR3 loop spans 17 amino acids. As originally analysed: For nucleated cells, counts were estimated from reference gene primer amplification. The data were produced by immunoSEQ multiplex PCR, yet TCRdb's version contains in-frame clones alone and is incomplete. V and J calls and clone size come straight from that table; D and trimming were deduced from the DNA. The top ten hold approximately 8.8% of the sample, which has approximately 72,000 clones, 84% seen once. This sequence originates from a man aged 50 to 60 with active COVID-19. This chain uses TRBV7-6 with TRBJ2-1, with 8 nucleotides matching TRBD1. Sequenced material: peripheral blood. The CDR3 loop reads CASSLTVGQVPYNEQFF. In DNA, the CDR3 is TGTGCCAGCAGCTTAACGGTGGGACAGGTGCCTTACAATGAGCAGTTCTTC.